Following are 21 T cell receptor beta chains from one sample sequenced in a study of vaccination and CD4 T cells after COVID-19 (dated by TCRdb to between 2021 and 2024). These TCRs' antigens remain unknown. Libraries were built with PCR. TCRdb records Illumina iSeq 100 as the sequencer. DNA from cultured CD4+ T cells was subjected to TCR sequencing with the Oncomine TCR Beta short-read assay at the Johns Hopkins FTIC core. The public reads were reprocessed in TCRdb via fastp at Q25 and MiXCR, keeping in-frame beta chains. Rows are combined by CDR3 protein, so each entry shows the most common genes and DNA. Within this sample are about 9,500 distinct CDR3 sequences, with about 44% of them counted one time only. Clones ranked in the top ten supply around 25% of the sample. The treatment or condition label, read with the paper, signifies: approximately 9-day PBMC culture with coronavirus spike peptide pools or control peptides (ViraFEST assay). CD4+ T cells from unexposed donors were collected before the COVID-19 pandemic (2011-2018).

Source material: CD4+ T cells from blood, cultured in vitro. These TCRs come from a human donor in good health.

The V and J genes are TRBV2 and TRBJ2-7; perhaps TRBD1 as D (5 bases). V was clipped by 8 bases and J by 1 base, with 12 bases between them. In germline, CDR1 is SNHLY, CDR2 FYNNEI. The CDR3 is 13 residues long. The CDR3 reads CASEGVLSYEQYF. In DNA form, the CDR3 reads TGTGCCAGCGAAGGGGTGCTATCCTACGAGCAGTACTTC.

The chain employs TRBV5-4 and TRBJ2-2; D gene uncertain. Germline CDR1 and CDR2: SGHNT and YYREEE (reference sequence). The CDR3 sequence is 16 residues long. The V gene lost 1 base and the J gene lost 0 bases, with 10 bases spanning the gap. CDR3 nucleotide sequence: TGTGCCAGCAGCTTGTCTCCAGCAACGAACACCGGGGAGCTGTTTTTT. Translation: CASSLSPATNTGELFF.

The chain joins TRBV6-2 or TRBV6-3 to TRBJ2-1; 7 nucleotides agree with TRBD2. Germline trimming cut 0 bases from V and 8 bases from J; bases unmatched to any gene: 10. The CDR3 is 16 residues long. CDR1 is MNHEY, CDR2 SVGEGT, per germline. The DNA of the CDR3 is TGTGCCAGCAGTTACTCGGGCGGGGGAGGCTTAGATGAGCAGTTCTTC. Encoded protein: CASSYSGGGGLDEQFF.

The V and J genes are TRBV2 and TRBJ2-7; D is unclear. This CDR3 region has 16 residues. The germline CDR1 and CDR2 sequences are SNHLY and FYNNEI. The V end lost 2 bases, the J end lost 0 bases, and 14 bases lay between the germline ends. CDR3 sequence: CASSERSSISSYEQYF. The CDR3 nucleotides read TGTGCCAGCAGTGAAAGGTCGTCGATTAGCTCCTACGAGCAGTACTTC.

This chain connects TRBV20-1 to TRBJ2-7, with TRBD2 matching 10 bases. Germline V gene lookup returns CDR1 DFQATT and CDR2 SNEGSKA (reference sequence). The CDR3 is 14 amino acids. The J segment lost 7 bases and the V segment lost 0 bases, leaving 6 bases of the junction unmatched. In nucleotides, the CDR3 is TGCAGTGCTAGAGAACTAGCGGGATCTTGGGAGCAGTACTTC. It is translated as CSARELAGSWEQYF.

A few counts support this clonotype. This chain links TRBV6-1 with TRBJ2-2; D possibly corresponds to TRBD1 (6 bases). Trimming removed 6 bases at V and 0 bases at J, with 8 bases between. This CDR3 region has 14 residues. Per germline, CDR1 MNHNS and CDR2 SASEGT. The CDR3 DNA reads TGTGCCAGCAGGGGGGCTACGAACACCGGGGAGCTGTTTTTT. Amino acid sequence: CASRGATNTGELFF.

The chain combines TRBV6-1 with TRBJ1-5; D remains unclear. Trimming cost V 6 bases and J 4 bases, with 13 bases left between them. In germline, CDR1 is MNHNS, CDR2 SASEGT. The CDR3 length is 14 residues. The CDR3 here is CASRSYVNNQPQHF. DNA of the CDR3: TGTGCCAGCAGGTCCTACGTCAATAATCAGCCCCAGCATTTT.

In this sample, this clonotype turned up a few times. The chain has TRBV14 and TRBJ1-1, with 8 bases lining up with TRBD1. The CDR3 covers 13 residues. Germline trimming cut 3 bases from V and 4 bases from J; bases unmatched to any gene: 1. CDR1 and CDR2 (germline): SGHDN, FVKESK. The CDR3 is CASSHTGGTEAFF. The CDR3 DNA sequence: TGTGCCAGCAGCCATACAGGGGGCACTGAAGCTTTCTTT. Looking up the rest from reference TRBV14 and TRBJ1-1 gives the full variable domain: EAGVTQFPSHSVIEKGQTVTLRCDPISGHDNLYWYRRVMGKEIKFLLHFVKESKQDESGMPNNRFLAERTGGTYSTLKVQPAELEDSGVYFCASSHTGGTEAFFGQGTRLTVV.

The CDR3 loop reads CASSFGGTQYF. The CDR3 DNA reads TGTGCCAGCAGTTTTGGGGGGACCCAGTACTTC. This sequence joins TRBV27 and TRBJ2-5, with D perhaps TRBD1 or TRBD2 (5 bases each). Germline V gene sequence: CDR1 MNHEY, CDR2 SMNVEV (reference sequence). CDR3 size: 11 residues. The V end lost 3 bases, the J end lost 7 bases, and 6 bases lay between the germline ends.

The chain couples TRBV7-9 to TRBJ1-1, with a weak D call TRBD1 (6 bases). The V end was cut by 5 bases, the J end by 5 bases, with 15 bases between. Germline values: CDR1 SEHNR, CDR2 FQNEAQ (reference sequence). The CDR3 totals 14 residues. Here the CDR3 reads CASSKGGSWTEAFF. DNA for the CDR3: TGTGCCAGCAGCAAAGGGGGTTCTTGGACTGAAGCTTTCTTT.

This clonotype was seen a few times. The CDR3 spells CASSKYREGGETQYF. The CDR3 DNA sequence: TGTGCCAGCAGCAAATACAGGGAAGGAGGGGAGACCCAGTACTTC. This chain joins TRBV21-1 and TRBJ2-5; no DNA check was done on the table's D call, TRBD1. TRBV21-1 counts as a pseudogene. This CDR3 spans 15 amino acids.

The V and J genes are TRBV6-5 and TRBJ1-1; no reliable D call. CDR1 MNHEY and CDR2 SVGAGI come from the germline V gene. Trimming pared 2 bases from V and 3 bases from J, leaving 7 bases between. This CDR3 region has 13 residues. The CDR3 region is CASSYEGDTEAFF. For the CDR3, the DNA is TGTGCCAGCAGTTACGAGGGAGACACTGAAGCTTTCTTT.

The rearrangement joins TRBV30 to TRBJ1-1; D is undetermined. This CDR3 is 14 amino acids long. Trimming stripped 0 bases from V and 2 bases from J, with 10 bases between. Germline V gene data show CDR1 as GTSNPN and CDR2 as SVGIG (reference sequence). The CDR3 region is CAWSVVSRNTEAFF. CDR3 sequence (DNA): TGTGCCTGGAGTGTGGTCAGCCGAAACACTGAAGCTTTCTTT.

Turning to this clonotype: Compared with germline, one end of the junction differs, possibly owing to a read error. The chain uses TRBV5-3 and TRBJ1-6; D is undetermined. TRBV5-3 is designated an ORF whose function remains uncertain. CDR3 length: 13 residues. The DNA of the CDR3 is TGTGCCAGTAGCTTGAAACATGATTCACCCCTCCACTTT. Protein sequence: CASSLKHDSPLHF.

In this sample, this clonotype turned up a few times. The chain has TRBV27 and TRBJ1-2; D remains unclear. The length of the CDR3 is 18 residues. Germline CDR1 reads MNHEY; CDR2 reads SMNVEV (reference sequence). V lost 5 bases and J 4 bases, leaving 26 bases between the germline ends. The chain's CDR3 is CASSLPNRRTSCSYGYTF. As DNA, the CDR3 is TGTGCCAGCAGTCTCCCTAACCGACGGACCTCGTGCAGCTATGGCTACACCTTC.

V usage is TRBV6-1 and J usage is TRBJ1-5; possible D gene TRBD1, 5 bases. The CDR3 totals 12 residues. CDR1 MNHNS and CDR2 SASEGT come from the germline V gene. The V gene lost 8 bases and the J gene lost 6 bases, with 11 bases spanning the gap. The CDR3 loop is CASGTGSQPQHF. The CDR3 nucleotides are TGTGCCAGCGGGACGGGAAGTCAGCCCCAGCATTTT.

This sequence joins TRBV19 and TRBJ1-2; no clear D gene. Germline lookup yields CDR1 LNHDA and CDR2 SQIVND (reference sequence). Trimming cost V 2 bases and J 4 bases, with 11 bases left between them. The CDR3 loop spans 14 amino acids. The DNA of the CDR3 is TGTGCCAGTAGTATACTATCCGTGAGCTATGGCTACACCTTC. Its translation: CASSILSVSYGYTF. The full variable domain, with the rest looked up from reference TRBV19 and TRBJ1-2, is DGGITQSPKYLFRKEGQNVTLSCEQNLNHDAMYWYRQDPGQGLRLIYYSQIVNDFQKGDIAEGYSVSREKKESFPLTVTSAQKNPTAFYLCASSILSVSYGYTFGSGTRLTVV.

The gene calls are TRBV7-2 and TRBJ2-7; weak D call: TRBD2 (5 bases). Germline V CDR1 and CDR2: SGHTA, FQGNSA. V was cut by 1 base and J by 2 bases, with 27 bases left in between. The length of the CDR3 is 20 residues. The CDR3 DNA reads TGTGCCAGCAGCTTAGATGGTTTTGGACTCGGCTTGAAGCAGACCTACGAGCAGTACTTC. It translates to CASSLDGFGLGLKQTYEQYF.

Details on this clonotype: One end of the junction is discordant with germline, which a read error may explain. The chain carries TRBV2 and TRBJ1-5, with a possible D match to TRBD1 (5 bases). Germline V gives CDR1 SNHLY, CDR2 FYNNEI. This CDR3 is 13 amino acids long. CDR3 protein: CANSRDAYQPQHF. The DNA of the CDR3 is TGTGCCAACAGTCGGGACGCTTATCAGCCCCAGCATTTT.

This sequence joins TRBV19 and TRBJ1-1, with no clear D. The germline CDR1 and CDR2 sequences are LNHDA and SQIVND (reference sequence). The ends were cut back, 6 bases at V and 0 bases at J, with 8 bases in the middle. The CDR3 runs to 13 residues. This CDR3 reads CASRFSMNTEAFF. The CDR3 bases are TGTGCCAGTAGGTTCTCGATGAACACTGAAGCTTTCTTT.

This clonotype was recorded once. V usage is TRBV5-1 and J usage is TRBJ1-1; 10 nucleotides match TRBD1. The CDR3 runs 15 residues. Looked up from germline, CDR1 is SGHRS and CDR2 is YFSETQ. Unmatched junction bases numbered 13, after V lost 4 bases and J lost 10 bases. CDR3 sequence (DNA): TGCGCCAGCAGCGGACAAACCGGGACAGGGGCTACAGCTTTCTTT. As protein: CASSGQTGTGATAFF. Drawing the rest from reference TRBV5-1 and TRBJ1-1, the complete variable domain is KAGVTQTPRYLIKTRGQQVTLSCSPISGHRSVSWYQQTPGQGLQFLFEYFSETQRNKGNFPGRFSGRQFSNSRSEMNVSTLELGDSALYLCASSGQTGTGATAFFGQGTRLTVV.